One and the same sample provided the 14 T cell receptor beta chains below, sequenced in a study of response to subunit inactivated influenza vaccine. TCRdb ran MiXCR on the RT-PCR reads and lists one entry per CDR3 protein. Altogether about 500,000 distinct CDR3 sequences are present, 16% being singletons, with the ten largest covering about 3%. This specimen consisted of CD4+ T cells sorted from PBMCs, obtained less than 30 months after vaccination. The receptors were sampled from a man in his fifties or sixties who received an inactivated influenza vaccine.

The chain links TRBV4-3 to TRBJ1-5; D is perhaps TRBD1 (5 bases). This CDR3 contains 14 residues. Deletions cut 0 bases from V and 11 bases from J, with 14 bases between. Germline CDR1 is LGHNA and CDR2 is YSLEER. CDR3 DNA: TGCGCCAGCAGCCAAGATCAGGGCTCGAGGGCCCAGCATTTT. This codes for CASSQDQGSRAQHF.

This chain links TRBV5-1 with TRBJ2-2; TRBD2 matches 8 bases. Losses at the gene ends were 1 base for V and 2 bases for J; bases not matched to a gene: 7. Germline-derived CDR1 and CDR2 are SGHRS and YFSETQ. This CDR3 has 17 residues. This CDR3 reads CASSLTTSGYNTGELFF. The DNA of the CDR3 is TGCGCCAGCAGCTTGACTACTAGCGGTTATAACACCGGGGAGCTGTTTTTT.

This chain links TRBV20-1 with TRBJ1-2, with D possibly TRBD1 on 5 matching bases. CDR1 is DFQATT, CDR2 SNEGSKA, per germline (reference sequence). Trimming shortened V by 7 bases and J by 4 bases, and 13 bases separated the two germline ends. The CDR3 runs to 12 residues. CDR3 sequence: CSGSGGLYGYTF. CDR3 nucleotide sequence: TGCAGTGGTTCCGGGGGTCTCTATGGCTACACCTTC.

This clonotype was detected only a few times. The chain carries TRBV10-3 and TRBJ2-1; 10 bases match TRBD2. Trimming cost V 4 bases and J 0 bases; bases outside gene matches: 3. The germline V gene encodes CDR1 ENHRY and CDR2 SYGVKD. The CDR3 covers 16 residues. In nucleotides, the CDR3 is TGTGCCATCAGTGCCGCTAGCGGGGGCTCCTACAATGAGCAGTTCTTC. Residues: CAISAASGGSYNEQFF.

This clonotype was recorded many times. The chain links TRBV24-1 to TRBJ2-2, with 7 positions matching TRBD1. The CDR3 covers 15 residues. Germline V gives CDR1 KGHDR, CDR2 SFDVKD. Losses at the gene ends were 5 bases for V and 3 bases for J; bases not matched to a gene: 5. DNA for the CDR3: TGTGCCACCAGTGTTGCGACAGGGTACACCGGGGAGCTGTTTTTT. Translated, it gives CATSVATGYTGELFF.

The CDR3 spells CSAPHLLEAQETQYF. CDR3 bases: TGCAGTGCTCCCCACCTTCTAGAGGCGCAAGAGACCCAGTACTTC. V gene TRBV20-1 combines with J gene TRBJ2-5; D not certain. CDR3 length: 15 residues. CDR1 and CDR2 (germline): DFQATT, SNEGSKA (reference sequence). The ends were cut back, 5 bases at V and 2 bases at J, with 18 bases in the middle.

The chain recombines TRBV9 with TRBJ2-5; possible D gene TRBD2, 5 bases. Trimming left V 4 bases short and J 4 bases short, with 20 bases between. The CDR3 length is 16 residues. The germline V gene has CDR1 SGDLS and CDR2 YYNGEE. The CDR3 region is CASSPRPVKSGETQYF. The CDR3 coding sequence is TGTGCCAGCAGCCCTAGACCGGTGAAGAGCGGAGAGACCCAGTACTTC.

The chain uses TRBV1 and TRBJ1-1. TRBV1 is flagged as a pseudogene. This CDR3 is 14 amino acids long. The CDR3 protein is CTSSRNGRRCGAFF. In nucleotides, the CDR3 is TGCACCAGCAGCCGAAACGGTCGGAGATGTGGAGCTTTCTTT.

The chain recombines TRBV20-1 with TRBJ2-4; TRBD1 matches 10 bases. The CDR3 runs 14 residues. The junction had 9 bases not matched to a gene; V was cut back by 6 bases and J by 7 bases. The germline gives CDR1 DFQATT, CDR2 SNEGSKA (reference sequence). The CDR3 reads CSAPTPGQGNIQYF. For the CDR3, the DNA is TGCAGTGCACCTACTCCGGGACAGGGGAACATTCAGTACTTC.

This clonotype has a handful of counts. Written as DNA, the CDR3 is TGTGCCAGCAGCACGGAGGGTCGTCATAATACGCAGTATTTT. Amino acid sequence: CASSTEGRHNTQYF. The chain has TRBV5-4 and TRBJ2-3; TRBD2 might be the D (6 bases). V was pared by 4 bases and J by 7 bases, with 16 bases between. The CDR3 consists of 14 residues. Germline CDR1 SGHNT, CDR2 YYREEE (reference sequence). Full variable domain (rest looked up from reference TRBV5-4 and TRBJ2-3): ETGVTQSPTHLIKTRGQQVTLRCSSQSGHNTVSWYQQALGQGPQFIFQYYREEENGRGNFPPRFSGLQFPNYSSELNVNALELDDSALYLCASSTEGRHNTQYFGPGTRLTVL.

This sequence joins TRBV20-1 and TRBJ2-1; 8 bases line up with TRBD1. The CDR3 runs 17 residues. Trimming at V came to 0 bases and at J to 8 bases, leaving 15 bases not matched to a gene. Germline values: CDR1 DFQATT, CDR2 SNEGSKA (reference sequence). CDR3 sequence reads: CSARDLKRQGLWYEQFF. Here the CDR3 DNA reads TGCAGTGCTAGAGATCTAAAGAGACAGGGGCTCTGGTATGAGCAGTTCTTC.

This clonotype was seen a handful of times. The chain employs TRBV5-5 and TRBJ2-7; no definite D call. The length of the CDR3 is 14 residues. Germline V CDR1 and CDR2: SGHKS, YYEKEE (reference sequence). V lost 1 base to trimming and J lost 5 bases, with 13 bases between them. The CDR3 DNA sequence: TGTGCCAGCAGCTTGACACACTCCCAGGACGAGCAGTACTTC. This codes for CASSLTHSQDEQYF.

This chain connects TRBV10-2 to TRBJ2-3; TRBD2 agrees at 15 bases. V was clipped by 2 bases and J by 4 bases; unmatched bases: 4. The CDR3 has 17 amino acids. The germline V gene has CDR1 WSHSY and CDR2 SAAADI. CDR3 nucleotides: TGCGCCAGCAGTGAGGGAGGACTAGCGGGGGGGGCAGATACGCAGTATTTT. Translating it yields CASSEGGLAGGADTQYF.

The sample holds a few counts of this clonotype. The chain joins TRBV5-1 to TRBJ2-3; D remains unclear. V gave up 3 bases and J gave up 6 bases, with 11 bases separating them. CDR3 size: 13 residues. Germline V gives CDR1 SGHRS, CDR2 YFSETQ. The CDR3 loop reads CASSSADRDTQYF. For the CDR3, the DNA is TGCGCCAGCAGCTCAGCTGATAGGGATACGCAGTATTTT.